The sample holds a few counts of the clone carrying this T cell receptor beta chain. TCRdb re-analysed the RACE reads in MiXCR, keeping a single row per CDR3 protein. The sample lists roughly 100,000 distinct CDR3 sequences, 9% to 15% occurring once. This sample was included in a study of human T cells and chemical hapten exposure. Time point described: pre-sensitization, week 0. Described treatment: therapeutic diphenylcyclopropenone sensitization with weekly scalp DPC. Trimming left V 7 bases short and J 5 bases short, with 18 bases between. CDR3 length: 15 residues. Germline lookup yields CDR1 SEHNR and CDR2 FQNEAQ (reference sequence).

The source was whole blood, collected in connection with sensitization to the hapten diphenylcyclopropenone (DPC). The genes are TRBV7-9 and TRBJ2-1; D may correspond to TRBD1 or TRBD2 (5 bases each). The TCR sequence derives from a woman in her fifties or sixties with alopecia areata. Some clones in this sample may be carry-over from other donors' samples. The CDR3 DNA follows: TGTGCCAGCAAACCCACCGGGGCTCCCGACAATGAGCAGTTCTTC. Its translation is CASKPTGAPDNEQFF.